A selection of T cell receptor beta chains follows, all from one sample in a study of blood T cell repertoires in COVID-19. TCRdb's copy holds only in-frame clones and misses some; the assay was immunoSEQ multiplex PCR. The sample records around 250,000 clones, around 89% being singletons. Input material: PBMCs or T cells enriched from blood (not recorded which). The receptors shown here come from a man aged 50-60 years who had been exposed to COVID-19. CDR3s include the opening cysteine and the closing phenylalanine or tryptophan. A D gene is named only where the DNA matches it firmly. Clone size, where shown, is once, few, many, or a class for clones that have expanded.

J,D,V,size,CDR3,DNA
TRBJ2-7,.,TRBV5-1,.,CASSLGPGESSYEQYF,TGCGCCAGCAGCTTGGGTCCCGGAGAAAGCTCCTACGAGCAGTACTTC
TRBJ2-3,.,TRBV24-1,.,CATSASDTQYF,TGTGCCACCAGTGCATCAGATACGCAGTATTTT
TRBJ1-3,.,TRBV12-5,.,CASGLSRGSSGNTIYF,TGTGCTAGTGGTCTCAGCAGGGGCAGCTCTGGAAACACCATATATTTT
TRBJ1-2,.,TRBV4-2,.,CASSQVMRAGYTF,TGTGCCAGCAGCCAAGTGATGAGGGCCGGCTACACCTTC
TRBJ1-2,.,TRBV2,.,CASRPDRSNYGYTF,TGTGCCAGCAGACCTGACAGGTCTAACTATGGCTACACCTTC
TRBJ1-6,.,TRBV30,.,CAWRGRGNSYNSPLHF,TGTGCCTGGAGGGGCAGGGGAAACTCCTATAATTCACCCCTCCACTTT
TRBJ2-3,TRBD2,TRBV27,.,CASSVLGLAQENTQYF,TGTGCCAGCAGTGTTTTGGGACTAGCTCAGGAAAATACGCAGTATTTT
TRBJ1-2,.,TRBV5-6,.,CASSLGPRGYTF,TGTGCCAGCAGCCTAGGCCCACGTGGCTACACCTTC
TRBJ1-1,.,TRBV11-3,.,CASSLAGGNTEAFF,TGTGCCAGCAGCTTAGCGGGGGGTAACACTGAAGCTTTCTTT
TRBJ2-1,TRBD2,TRBV7-3,.,CASSLSTSHNEQFF,TGTGCCAGCAGCTTATCGACTAGCCACAATGAGCAGTTCTTC
TRBJ1-5,TRBD1,TRBV28,.,CASNQGVRGNQPQHF,TGTGCCAGCAATCAGGGGGTGCGGGGCAATCAGCCCCAGCATTTT
TRBJ2-5,.,TRBV5-4,.,CASTRGTGRGQETQYF,TGTGCCAGCACCCGGGGGACGGGCCGAGGCCAAGAGACCCAGTACTTC
TRBJ2-2,TRBD1,TRBV11-2,.,CASSFFPGTGNTGELFF,TGTGCCAGCAGCTTTTTTCCCGGGACAGGGAACACCGGGGAGCTGTTTTTT
TRBJ2-5,.,TRBV30,.,CAWTPEIQETQYF,TGTGCCTGGACCCCGGAGATACAAGAGACCCAGTACTTC
TRBJ2-5,.,TRBV27,.,CASSFVSTRGIQYF,TGTGCCAGCAGTTTTGTCAGCACCCGAGGTATCCAGTACTTC
TRBJ1-1,.,TRBV14,.,CASSLQGNTEAFF,TGTGCCAGCAGCCTACAGGGTAACACTGAAGCTTTCTTT
TRBJ2-1,.,TRBV12-3/TRBV12-4,once,CASSLVWSEQFF,TGTGCCAGCAGTTTAGTCTGGAGTGAGCAGTTCTTC
TRBJ2-1,.,TRBV13,.,CASSRLAMTYNEQFF,TGTGCCAGCAGCCGCCTAGCGATGACCTACAATGAGCAGTTCTTC
TRBJ1-6,TRBD1,TRBV4-1,.,CASSPRDRGSPLHF,TGCGCCAGCAGCCCCCGGGACAGGGGATCACCCCTCCACTTT
TRBJ1-2,.,TRBV6-5,.,CASSYSRGWYGYTF,TGTGCCAGCAGTTACTCGCGGGGTTGGTATGGCTACACCTTC
TRBJ1-1,TRBD1,TRBV13,.,CASSTGGAVNTEAFF,TGTGCCAGCAGCACAGGGGGCGCGGTAAACACTGAAGCTTTCTTT
TRBJ1-2,TRBD1,TRBV5-1,.,CASSLEGAVYGYTF,TGCGCCAGCAGCTTGGAGGGGGCGGTCTATGGCTACACCTTC
TRBJ2-1,.,TRBV18,.,CASSPPSGLGYNEQFF,TGTGCCAGCTCACCACCGTCGGGACTTGGCTACAATGAGCAGTTCTTC
TRBJ2-1,TRBD2,TRBV5-1,.,CASSRGGNNEQFF,TGCGCCAGCAGCCGCGGGGGGAACAATGAGCAGTTCTTC
TRBJ2-5,TRBD2,TRBV15,.,CATSILRGAPVETQYF,TGTGCCACCAGCATACTGCGGGGGGCCCCGGTGGAGACCCAGTACTTC
TRBJ2-5,.,TRBV5-4,.,CASRSATGYQETQYF,TGTGCCAGCAGATCAGCTACCGGGTACCAAGAGACCCAGTACTTC
TRBJ1-1,.,TRBV6-5,.,CASSYSQDRMNTEAFF,TGTGCCAGCAGTTACTCCCAGGACAGAATGAACACTGAAGCTTTCTTT
TRBJ2-7,TRBD1,TRBV28,.,CASSPAGQGYEQYF,TGTGCCAGCAGTCCAGCGGGACAGGGCTACGAGCAGTACTTC
TRBJ2-2,TRBD2,TRBV27,.,CASTGMLAGGWTGELFF,TGTGCCAGCACTGGTATGCTAGCGGGGGGATGGACCGGGGAGCTGTTTTTT
TRBJ2-1,.,TRBV5-1,.,CASSLVQGSDTEQFF,TGCGCCAGCAGCTTGGTACAGGGCAGCGATACTGAGCAGTTCTTC
TRBJ1-3,TRBD1,TRBV5-8,.,CASSFIWTGSYSGNTIYF,TGTGCCAGCAGCTTCATATGGACAGGGTCCTACTCTGGAAACACCATATATTTT
TRBJ2-3,.,TRBV7-6,once,CASSFRDVGTDTQYF,TGTGCCAGCAGCTTTCGGGATGTAGGAACAGATACGCAGTATTTT
TRBJ2-1,TRBD2,TRBV13,.,CASSAGLAEGWGQFF,TGTGCCAGCAGCGCCGGGCTAGCGGAGGGGTGGGGGCAGTTCTTC
TRBJ2-3,.,TRBV19,.,CASIAASTDTQYF,TGTGCCAGTATCGCGGCCAGCACAGATACGCAGTATTTT
TRBJ1-4,TRBD1,TRBV2,.,CASSEQGAAIF,TGTGCCAGCAGTGAACAGGGGGCGGCCATTTTT
TRBJ2-7,TRBD2,TRBV29-1,.,CSVEGIAGGSYEQYF,TGCAGCGTTGAAGGAATAGCGGGGGGGTCCTACGAGCAGTACTTC
TRBJ1-4,.,TRBV10-3,.,CAISEHGGTDEKLFF,TGTGCCATCAGTGAGCACGGAGGGACGGACGAAAAACTGTTTTTT
TRBJ2-3,TRBD2,TRBV3-1/TRBV3-2,.,CASSPGLAGRLNF,TGTGCCAGCAGCCCCGGACTAGCGGGAAGACTGAATTTT
TRBJ1-5,.,TRBV7-3,.,CASSLQGNQPQHF,TGTGCCAGCAGCTTACAGGGGAATCAGCCCCAGCATTTT
TRBJ1-4,TRBD1,TRBV18,.,CASSPGQDEKLFF,TGTGCCAGCTCTCCCGGACAGGATGAAAAACTGTTTTTT